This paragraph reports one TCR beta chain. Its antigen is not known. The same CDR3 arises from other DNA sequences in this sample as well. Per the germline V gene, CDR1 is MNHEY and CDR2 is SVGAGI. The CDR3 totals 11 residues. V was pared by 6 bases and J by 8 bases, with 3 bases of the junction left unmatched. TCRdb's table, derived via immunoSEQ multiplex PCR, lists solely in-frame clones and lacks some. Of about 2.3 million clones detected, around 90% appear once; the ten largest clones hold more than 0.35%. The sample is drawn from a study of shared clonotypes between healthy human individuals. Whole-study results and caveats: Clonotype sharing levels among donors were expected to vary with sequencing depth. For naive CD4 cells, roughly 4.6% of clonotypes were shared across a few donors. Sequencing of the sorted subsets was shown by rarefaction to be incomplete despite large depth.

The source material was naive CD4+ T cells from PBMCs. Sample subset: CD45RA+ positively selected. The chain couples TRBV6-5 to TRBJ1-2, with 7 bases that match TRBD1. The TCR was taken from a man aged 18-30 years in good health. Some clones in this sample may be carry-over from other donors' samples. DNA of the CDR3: TGTGCCAGCAGACGACAGGGCGGCTACACCTTC. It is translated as CASRRQGGYTF.